The 2 T cell receptor beta chains below were found in one sample sequenced in a study of OX40 agonist ivuxolimab in advanced cancers. The table came from immunoSEQ multiplex PCR; TCRdb's copy has only in-frame clones and leaves some out. The sample has tens of thousands of clones, around 84% seen once. The sample was CD4+ or CD8+ T cells sorted from blood, taken in a trial of the OX40 agonist ivuxolimab. These TCRs come from an adult with an advanced solid tumor such as melanoma, head and neck, liver or kidney cancer.

This chain joins TRBV27 and TRBJ1-4; possible D gene TRBD1, 5 bases. The V end lost 3 bases, the J end lost 8 bases, and 16 bases lay between the germline ends. The CDR3 covers 15 residues. Germline lookup yields CDR1 MNHEY and CDR2 SMNVEV (reference sequence). The CDR3 bases are TGTGCCAGCAGTTTTGGGGGGGTCTTTCGAGAAAAACTGTTTTTT. It codes for CASSFGGVFREKLFF.

The V call is TRBV28, the J call TRBJ1-4; D is unresolved. The germline V gene encodes CDR1 MDHEN and CDR2 SYDVKM. There are 14 residues in the CDR3. The V end was cut by 5 bases, the J end by 8 bases, with 15 bases between. For the CDR3, the DNA is TGTGCCAGCAGTGACGGGAGCCGGGGAGAAAAACTGTTTTTT. Translating it yields CASSDGSRGEKLFF.